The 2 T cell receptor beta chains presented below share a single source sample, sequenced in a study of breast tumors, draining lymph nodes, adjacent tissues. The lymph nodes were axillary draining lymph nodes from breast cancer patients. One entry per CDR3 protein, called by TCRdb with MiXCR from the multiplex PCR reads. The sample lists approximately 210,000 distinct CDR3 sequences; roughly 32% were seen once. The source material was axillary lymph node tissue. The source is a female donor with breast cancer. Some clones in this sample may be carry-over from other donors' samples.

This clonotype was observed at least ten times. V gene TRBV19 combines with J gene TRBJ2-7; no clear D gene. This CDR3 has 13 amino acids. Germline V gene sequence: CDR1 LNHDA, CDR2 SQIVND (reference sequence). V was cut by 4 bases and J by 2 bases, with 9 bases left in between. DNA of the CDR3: TGTGCCAGTAGTACCGATTCCACCTACGAGCAGTACTTC. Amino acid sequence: CASSTDSTYEQYF.

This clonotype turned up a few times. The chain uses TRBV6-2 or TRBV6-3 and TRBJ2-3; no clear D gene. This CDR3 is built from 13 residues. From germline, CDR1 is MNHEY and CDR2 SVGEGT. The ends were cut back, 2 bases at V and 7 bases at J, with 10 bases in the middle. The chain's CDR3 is CASSYAGPNTQYF. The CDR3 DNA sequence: TGTGCCAGCAGTTACGCCGGACCAAATACGCAGTATTTT.